These T cell receptor beta chains were read from a single sample in a study of glioma-infiltrating T cells after dendritic cell vaccination. The protocol was immunoSEQ multiplex PCR, while the TCRdb copy is restricted to in-frame clones and leaves out a portion. Found here are approximately 91,000 clones, 80% to 90% of them singletons; the top ten hold roughly 2.1%. Sequencing used blood, obtained after dendritic cell vaccination. These receptors were taken from a human donor with glioblastoma. Both conserved end residues are part of each CDR3. A D gene is named only where the DNA matches it firmly. Clone size is shown for a subset of rows, as once, few, many or a class of expanded clone.

len | d_gene | abundance | j_gene | v_gene | CDR3nt | CDR3aa
14 | NA | once | TRBJ2-1 | TRBV6-5 | TGTGCCAGCAGTGACCGGAGGGCCTACAATGAGCAGTTCTTC | CASSDRRAYNEQFF
15 | NA | NA | TRBJ2-7 | TRBV2 | TGTGCCAGCAGTGAATCAGGGGGGATCTCCTACGAGCAGTACTTC | CASSESGGISYEQYF
15 | TRBD2 | once | TRBJ2-7 | TRBV4-2 | TGTGCCAGCAGCCAAGTGACTAGCGGGCTTCAGGAGCAGTACTTC | CASSQVTSGLQEQYF
16 | NA | NA | TRBJ1-3 | TRBV19 | TGTGCCAGTAGCCTCACCCCCGGGGTAGCTGGAAACACCATATATTTT | CASSLTPGVAGNTIYF
12 | NA | NA | TRBJ1-5 | TRBV15 | TGTGCCACCAGGGAGGGAAATCAGCCCCAGCATTTT | CATREGNQPQHF
15 | TRBD1 | once | TRBJ2-5 | TRBV28 | TGTGCCAGCAGCCAACCGGGACAGCAACAAGAGACCCAGTACTTC | CASSQPGQQQETQYF
13 | NA | few | TRBJ1-6 | TRBV6-1 | TGTGCCAGCAGTGACAGGGATAATTCACCCCTCCACTTT | CASSDRDNSPLHF
15 | TRBD1 | NA | TRBJ2-7 | TRBV2 | TGTGCCAGCAGTTTCAACAGGGGCGCACCAGAGGAGCAGTACTTC | CASSFNRGAPEEQYF
13 | TRBD1 | NA | TRBJ2-7 | TRBV29-1 | TGCAGCGCTGGACAGGGGGCGGGGTACGAGCAGTACTTC | CSAGQGAGYEQYF
13 | NA | NA | TRBJ2-5 | TRBV2 | TGTGCCAGCAGTGGAGTCGGCCAAGAGACCCAGTACTTC | CASSGVGQETQYF
15 | NA | NA | TRBJ2-1 | TRBV9 | TGTGCCAGCAGCTCAGGGGAAGGGCCGGGAGGTGAGCAGTTCTTC | CASSSGEGPGGEQFF
15 | TRBD2 | NA | TRBJ2-3 | TRBV2 | TGTGCCAGCAGTGCGATAGCGGGGGGAAGTGATACGCAGTATTTT | CASSAIAGGSDTQYF
14 | NA | NA | TRBJ1-3 | TRBV7-2 | TGTGCCAGCAGAGCCACGGGTTCTGGAAACACCATATATTTT | CASRATGSGNTIYF
19 | NA | NA | TRBJ2-7 | TRBV5-3 | TGTGCCAGAAGCTTTGGTCCCCACTATTATAGGACGGGAAGCTACGAGCAGTACTTC | CARSFGPHYYRTGSYEQYF
15 | NA | NA | TRBJ1-2 | TRBV11-2 | TGTGCCAGCAGCTTAGTAGGACAGTTACTCTATGGCTACACCTTC | CASSLVGQLLYGYTF
14 | NA | NA | TRBJ2-5 | TRBV5-6 | TGTGCCAGCAGCTTGGGGTCAGTCCAAGAGACCCAGTACTTC | CASSLGSVQETQYF
15 | TRBD2 | NA | TRBJ2-2 | TRBV5-1 | TGCGCCAGCAGCCGACTAGCGGGGGAGGCCGGGGAGCTGTTTTTT | CASSRLAGEAGELFF
18 | TRBD1 | NA | TRBJ1-2 | TRBV2 | TGTGCCAGCAGAACCCCGGGACAGGGAACGGGAAATAACTATGGCTACACCTTC | CASRTPGQGTGNNYGYTF
16 | NA | NA | TRBJ2-5 | TRBV5-1 | TGCGCCAGCAGCTTGGCCGGGTCCAGGGGTGAGAGGTCCCAGTACTTC | CASSLAGSRGERSQYF
18 | NA | few | TRBJ1-3 | TRBV10-3 | TGTGCCATCAGTGAGTCGAGTCAGTGGCTCGCGGGTGGAAACACCATATATTTT | CAISESSQWLAGGNTIYF
15 | TRBD2 | NA | TRBJ2-1 | TRBV2 | TGTGCCAGCAGCCAGGGACTACCTTCCTACAATGAGCAGTTCTTC | CASSQGLPSYNEQFF
15 | TRBD1 | NA | TRBJ2-7 | TRBV18 | TGTGCCAGCTCACCGGGACAGGGGATCTCCTACGAGCAGTACTTC | CASSPGQGISYEQYF
13 | TRBD1 | NA | TRBJ1-1 | TRBV4-1 | TGCGCCAGCAGCCTCGGACAGGCAAATGAAGCTTTCTTT | CASSLGQANEAFF
13 | NA | NA | TRBJ2-1 | TRBV7-2 | TGTGCCGGGCCAAACAGGACGTACAATGAGCAGTTCTTC | CAGPNRTYNEQFF
16 | NA | NA | TRBJ1-3 | TRBV5-1 | TGCGCCAGCAGCTTGCAGGGACAATCCTACGGAAACACCATATATTTT | CASSLQGQSYGNTIYF
14 | NA | NA | TRBJ2-7 | TRBV6-1 | TGTGCCAGCAGCACAGGGTACGGGATCTACGAGCAGTACTTC | CASSTGYGIYEQYF
16 | NA | NA | TRBJ2-2 | TRBV27 | TGTGCCAGCACCCAGGGCCAGACTGCTCAAACCGGGGAGCTGTTTTTT | CASTQGQTAQTGELFF
15 | TRBD2 | NA | TRBJ2-1 | TRBV5-4 | TGTGCCAGCAGCCCGACTAGCGGAATATACAATGAGCAGTTCTTC | CASSPTSGIYNEQFF
15 | NA | few | TRBJ2-3 | TRBV5-1 | TGCGCCAGCAGCTTAGGTAGCGGCATAACAGATACGCAGTATTTT | CASSLGSGITDTQYF
18 | NA | NA | TRBJ2-5 | TRBV11-2 | TGTGCCAGCAGCACCCACCTTGGGCAGATTAGGTACCAAGAGACCCAGTACTTC | CASSTHLGQIRYQETQYF
16 | TRBD1 | NA | TRBJ2-7 | TRBV7-9 | TGTGCCAGCAGCACGATTAGGGGGGAGTACAGGGGGGAGCAGTACTTC | CASSTIRGEYRGEQYF
14 | NA | NA | TRBJ2-1 | TRBV15 | TGTGCCACCAGCAGAGAAGGGGCCCGCCCTGAGCAGTTCTTC | CATSREGARPEQFF
16 | TRBD1 | many | TRBJ1-5 | TRBV10-3 | TGTGCCATCAGTGAGTCGGGGACAGGGCTAAATCAGCCCCAGCATTTT | CAISESGTGLNQPQHF
14 | TRBD1 | NA | TRBJ2-2 | TRBV2 | TGTGCCAGCAGCGACAGGGCTAGTTCGCGGGAGCTGTTTTTT | CASSDRASSRELFF
15 | NA | NA | TRBJ2-1 | TRBV6-4 | TGTGCCAGCAGTGTCGAGATTGGGCCGGCAAATGAGCAGTTCTTC | CASSVEIGPANEQFF
15 | NA | NA | TRBJ1-3 | TRBV5-1 | TGCGCCAGCAGCTTTACAGGGAACTCTGGAAACACCATATATTTT | CASSFTGNSGNTIYF
14 | NA | NA | TRBJ1-1 | TRBV2 | TGTGCCAGCAGTGGACAGGCGATGAACACTGAAGCTTTCTTT | CASSGQAMNTEAFF
14 | NA | NA | TRBJ1-3 | TRBV6-1 | TGTGCCAGCAGACAAACGGGGTCTGGAAACACCATATATTTT | CASRQTGSGNTIYF
13 | NA | NA | TRBJ1-4 | TRBV29-1 | TGCAGCGTTGGTGGGGGCTCGTGGGAAAAACTGTTTTTT | CSVGGGSWEKLFF
16 | TRBD2 | once | TRBJ2-5 | TRBV5-8 | TGTGCCAGCAGCTTGGATCTAGCGGGAGGCCCAGAGACCCAGTACTTC | CASSLDLAGGPETQYF
17 | TRBD1 | NA | TRBJ2-1 | TRBV19 | TGTGCCAGTAGTAAAGGACAGGGCTTAAGCTCCTACAATGAGCAGTTCTTC | CASSKGQGLSSYNEQFF
15 | TRBD1 | NA | TRBJ1-1 | TRBV11-3 | TGTGCCAGCAGCATCGGACAGGGACGACCCACTGAAGCTTTCTTT | CASSIGQGRPTEAFF
14 | TRBD1 | NA | TRBJ2-7 | TRBV5-5 | TGTGCCAGCAGCAAAGGGGGCGCGAGGTACGAGCAGTACTTC | CASSKGGARYEQYF
16 | NA | NA | TRBJ2-1 | TRBV15 | TGTGCCACCACGAAACGAGGGGGGGCCACTTCGGATGAGCAGTTCTTC | CATTKRGGATSDEQFF
11 | TRBD1 | NA | TRBJ2-7 | TRBV28 | TGTGCCAGCGGGGACAGATACGAGCAGTACTTC | CASGDRYEQYF
16 | NA | NA | TRBJ2-2 | TRBV5-4 | TGTGCCAGCAGCTTATTGGGGGGGCCCTACACCGGGGAGCTGTTTTTT | CASSLLGGPYTGELFF
13 | NA | NA | TRBJ2-5 | TRBV2 | TGTGCCAGTCAGGGATTAGGGGGAGAGACCCAGTACTTC | CASQGLGGETQYF
15 | NA | NA | TRBJ1-5 | TRBV19 | TGTGCCAGTAGTATGGGAGATTATAGCAATCAGCCCCAGCATTTT | CASSMGDYSNQPQHF
13 | NA | few | TRBJ2-2 | TRBV6-5 | TGTGCCAGCTTGGACAGAGTCCCCGGGGAGCTGTTTTTT | CASLDRVPGELFF
13 | NA | few | TRBJ1-1 | TRBV30 | TGTGCCTGGAGTGTACGACAGAACACTGAAGCTTTCTTT | CAWSVRQNTEAFF
15 | TRBD2 | once | TRBJ2-5 | TRBV11-2 | TGTGCCAGCAGCGCCAGGACTAGCGGGCAAGAGACCCAGTACTTC | CASSARTSGQETQYF